What follows describes a single T cell receptor beta chain. What it binds is not known. The entry originates in a study of cytomegalovirus exposure and HLA in healthy donors. CDR1 and CDR2 (germline): LGHNA, YNFKEQ. The CDR3 is 15 amino acids. V was shortened by 3 bases and J by 6 bases, with 14 bases between the two germline ends. The study ran its PCR with 60 Vbeta and 13 Jbeta primers. The table came from immunoSEQ multiplex PCR; TCRdb's copy has only in-frame clones and leaves some out. The data contain 70,000 to 95,000 clones, roughly 75% of them singletons. Study results and caveats: TCR beta V- and J-gene trimming, according to a later analysis, was linked to a missense DCLRE1C variant. Presence/absence comparisons presumed near-even sequencing depth among donors. The authors reported that TCR beta sequences could predict HLA-A and HLA-B alleles. These predictions were accurate for most subjects in the first cohort. In an earlier analysis, productive rearrangement rates for most beta V segments clustered near 90% or 30%.

The chain uses TRBV4-2 and TRBJ1-4, with a possible D match to TRBD1 (6 bases). Sequenced input: PBMCs. This sequence was found in a male donor in good health and CMV-seronegative. This CDR3 reads CASSHGDTPDEKLFF. The CDR3 nucleotides are TGTGCCAGCAGCCATGGGGACACCCCGGATGAAAAACTGTTTTTT.